A selection of T cell receptor beta chains follows, all from one sample in a study of cytomegalovirus exposure and HLA in healthy donors. Sequencing was performed with immunoSEQ multiplex PCR; in TCRdb, only in-frame clones are kept and a portion is missing. The sample table sets out some 130,000 clones. Sample: PBMCs. All receptors come from a man aged 18 to 30 in good health and CMV-seronegative. The CDR3 runs from the conserved cysteine through the conserved F or W. The D gene is left open where the match is weak. Where a row states a size, it is once, few, many or the class of an expanded clone; other rows omit it.

v_gene: TRBV6-5
abundance: NA
j_gene: TRBJ1-3
d_gene: NA
CDR3nt: TGTGCCAGCAGTACAACACGTGGCACCATATATTTT
CDR3aa: CASSTTRGTIYF

v_gene: TRBV7-2
abundance: NA
j_gene: TRBJ2-7
d_gene: TRBD1
CDR3nt: TGTGCCAGCAGCCTCACCGGGACAGGGGGCTACGAGCAGTACTTC
CDR3aa: CASSLTGTGGYEQYF

v_gene: TRBV19
abundance: NA
j_gene: TRBJ2-5
d_gene: TRBD1
CDR3nt: TGTGCCAGTAGTTCCGGGACAGGGTGGAAAGAGACCCAGTACTTC
CDR3aa: CASSSGTGWKETQYF

v_gene: TRBV7-6
abundance: NA
j_gene: TRBJ2-5
d_gene: NA
CDR3nt: TGTGCCAGCAGCCGCGGCCCGAAAGAGACCCAGTACTTC
CDR3aa: CASSRGPKETQYF

v_gene: TRBV27
abundance: NA
j_gene: TRBJ1-2
d_gene: TRBD1
CDR3nt: TGTGCCAGCAGTCCCGGACAGGGAGTGTCTAACTATGGCTACACCTTC
CDR3aa: CASSPGQGVSNYGYTF

v_gene: TRBV19
abundance: NA
j_gene: TRBJ1-3
d_gene: TRBD1
CDR3nt: TGTGCCAGTAGCCGGACAGGGGGCCTCTCTGGAAACACCATATATTTT
CDR3aa: CASSRTGGLSGNTIYF

v_gene: TRBV29-1
abundance: NA
j_gene: TRBJ2-7
d_gene: NA
CDR3nt: TGCAGCGTTGAACGGGGAGACTACGAGCAGTACTTC
CDR3aa: CSVERGDYEQYF

v_gene: TRBV4-2
abundance: NA
j_gene: TRBJ1-6
d_gene: TRBD1
CDR3nt: TGTGCCAGCAGCAGGGGGGGACAGGGGCATTCACCCCTCCACTTT
CDR3aa: CASSRGGQGHSPLHF

v_gene: TRBV6-1
abundance: NA
j_gene: TRBJ2-7
d_gene: TRBD1
CDR3nt: TGTGCCAGCAGCCCGGGACAGGGTTTCTACGAGCAGTACTTC
CDR3aa: CASSPGQGFYEQYF

v_gene: TRBV5-1
abundance: NA
j_gene: TRBJ1-6
d_gene: TRBD1
CDR3nt: TGCGCCAGCAGCCTAGGACAGGCCTCCCCCCTCCACTTT
CDR3aa: CASSLGQASPLHF

v_gene: TRBV28
abundance: NA
j_gene: TRBJ1-1
d_gene: NA
CDR3nt: TGTGCCAGCTTGACAGCCATGAACACTGAAGCTTTCTTT
CDR3aa: CASLTAMNTEAFF

v_gene: TRBV7-2
abundance: NA
j_gene: TRBJ1-5
d_gene: NA
CDR3nt: TGTGCCAGCAGCTTAAACGCGGGGCAGCCCCAGCATTTT
CDR3aa: CASSLNAGQPQHF

v_gene: TRBV29-1
abundance: NA
j_gene: TRBJ2-1
d_gene: TRBD2
CDR3nt: TGCAGCGTTGGTGCGACTAGCGGGAGTCTGGAGTTCTTC
CDR3aa: CSVGATSGSLEFF

v_gene: TRBV7-9
abundance: NA
j_gene: TRBJ1-1
d_gene: TRBD1
CDR3nt: TGTGCCAGCAGCGGACAGGGGCCGCTCATGAACACTGAAGCTTTCTTT
CDR3aa: CASSGQGPLMNTEAFF

v_gene: TRBV2
abundance: NA
j_gene: TRBJ2-2
d_gene: TRBD1
CDR3nt: TGTGCCAGCAAAGCCCGCGGGACAGGGCCCGGGGAGCTGTTTTTT
CDR3aa: CASKARGTGPGELFF

v_gene: TRBV11-2
abundance: NA
j_gene: TRBJ2-3
d_gene: NA
CDR3nt: TGTGCCAGCAGCTTCCGCGGGGAGAGCACAGATACGCAGTATTTT
CDR3aa: CASSFRGESTDTQYF

v_gene: TRBV6-1
abundance: NA
j_gene: TRBJ1-5
d_gene: NA
CDR3nt: TGTGCCAGCCTCCAGACTCGGCGGGAACAGCCCCAGCATTTT
CDR3aa: CASLQTRREQPQHF

v_gene: TRBV5-6
abundance: NA
j_gene: TRBJ2-5
d_gene: TRBD2
CDR3nt: TGTGCCAGCAGCTTTTGGACTAGCGGGGGAGAGACCCAGTACTTC
CDR3aa: CASSFWTSGGETQYF

v_gene: TRBV15
abundance: NA
j_gene: TRBJ1-5
d_gene: NA
CDR3nt: TGTGCCACCAGCAGAGATCCAGGGGTTAGCAATCAGCCCCAGCATTTT
CDR3aa: CATSRDPGVSNQPQHF

v_gene: TRBV7-2
abundance: NA
j_gene: TRBJ1-2
d_gene: TRBD1
CDR3nt: TGTGCCAGCAGCTCTCCCGACAGGGTTGATGGCTACACCTTC
CDR3aa: CASSSPDRVDGYTF

v_gene: TRBV7-9
abundance: NA
j_gene: TRBJ2-7
d_gene: NA
CDR3nt: TGTGCCAGCAGCGGGCAGACCACCTACGAGCAGTACTTC
CDR3aa: CASSGQTTYEQYF

v_gene: TRBV7-9
abundance: NA
j_gene: TRBJ2-1
d_gene: NA
CDR3nt: TGTGCCAGCAGCTTCGGCGGGGGCACCTCCTACAATGAGCAGTTCTTC
CDR3aa: CASSFGGGTSYNEQFF

v_gene: TRBV29-1
abundance: NA
j_gene: TRBJ2-1
d_gene: TRBD2
CDR3nt: TGCAGCGTTGAACCACCCTGGGGGACTAGCGGGAGGGCCCCCTACAATGAGCAGTTCTTC
CDR3aa: CSVEPPWGTSGRAPYNEQFF

v_gene: TRBV30
abundance: NA
j_gene: TRBJ1-1
d_gene: TRBD1
CDR3nt: TGTGCCTGGGACAGGGAGAACACTGAAGCTTTCTTT
CDR3aa: CAWDRENTEAFF

v_gene: TRBV29-1
abundance: NA
j_gene: TRBJ1-2
d_gene: TRBD1
CDR3nt: TGCAGCGTTGATGGGGTAGCAGGGGGCCCTGGCTACACCTTC
CDR3aa: CSVDGVAGGPGYTF

v_gene: TRBV7-9
abundance: NA
j_gene: TRBJ1-2
d_gene: NA
CDR3nt: TGTGCCAGCAGCTTGGAGGGCGCCTATGGCTACACCTTC
CDR3aa: CASSLEGAYGYTF

v_gene: TRBV7-2
abundance: NA
j_gene: TRBJ2-7
d_gene: NA
CDR3nt: TGTGCCAGCAGCTCAAGACAGACCTACGAGCAGTACTTC
CDR3aa: CASSSRQTYEQYF

v_gene: TRBV6-5
abundance: NA
j_gene: TRBJ1-5
d_gene: NA
CDR3nt: TGTGCCAGCAGTACTGACAATCTCGGCAATCAGCCCCAGCATTTT
CDR3aa: CASSTDNLGNQPQHF

v_gene: TRBV5-1
abundance: medium-sized
j_gene: TRBJ2-7
d_gene: NA
CDR3nt: TGCGCCAGCAGCTGGGACAAATCCTACGAGCAGTACTTC
CDR3aa: CASSWDKSYEQYF

v_gene: TRBV7-9
abundance: NA
j_gene: TRBJ2-3
d_gene: NA
CDR3nt: TGTGCCAGCAGCTCCCGTACCGGAGGCACAGATACGCAGTATTTT
CDR3aa: CASSSRTGGTDTQYF

v_gene: TRBV6-1
abundance: NA
j_gene: TRBJ1-5
d_gene: TRBD1
CDR3nt: TGTGCCAGCAGTGGAAAAGGGACAGGGTATGACCAGCCCCAGCATTTT
CDR3aa: CASSGKGTGYDQPQHF

v_gene: TRBV7-2
abundance: NA
j_gene: TRBJ2-7
d_gene: TRBD2
CDR3nt: TGTGCCAGCAGCTTGGGCGGGAGTCGGCTATACGAGCAGTACTTC
CDR3aa: CASSLGGSRLYEQYF

v_gene: TRBV4-3
abundance: NA
j_gene: TRBJ2-7
d_gene: NA
CDR3nt: TGCGCCAGCAGCCAGGCTCCACCGGGACAAGGATGGGACGAGCAGTACTTC
CDR3aa: CASSQAPPGQGWDEQYF

v_gene: TRBV7-9
abundance: NA
j_gene: TRBJ1-1
d_gene: NA
CDR3nt: TGTGCCAGCAGCTTAGCGCGTGGGAGCACTGAAGCTTTCTTT
CDR3aa: CASSLARGSTEAFF

v_gene: TRBV6-5
abundance: NA
j_gene: TRBJ2-7
d_gene: TRBD1
CDR3nt: TGTGCCAGCAGTTATGGGTCCCCAGGGGGCTCCTACGAGCAGTACTTC
CDR3aa: CASSYGSPGGSYEQYF

v_gene: TRBV11-3
abundance: NA
j_gene: TRBJ2-3
d_gene: NA
CDR3nt: TGTGCCAGCAGCCGCTCCACAGGGTTGTCCACAGATACGCAGTATTTT
CDR3aa: CASSRSTGLSTDTQYF

v_gene: TRBV20-1
abundance: NA
j_gene: TRBJ2-7
d_gene: NA
CDR3nt: TGCAGTGCTATCCAGGGTGGGGAGCAGTACTTC
CDR3aa: CSAIQGGEQYF

v_gene: TRBV29-1
abundance: NA
j_gene: TRBJ1-5
d_gene: TRBD1
CDR3nt: TGCAGCGCTTCGGGACAGACCCTCAATCAGCCCCAGCATTTT
CDR3aa: CSASGQTLNQPQHF

v_gene: TRBV5-1
abundance: NA
j_gene: TRBJ2-2
d_gene: NA
CDR3nt: TGCGCCAGCAGCCCGCTGGGACAATCGAACACCGGGGAGCTGTTTTTT
CDR3aa: CASSPLGQSNTGELFF

v_gene: TRBV10-2
abundance: NA
j_gene: TRBJ1-2
d_gene: TRBD1
CDR3nt: TGCGCCAGCAAGCACTCGACAGGGGGCGCCGAGGGCTACACCTTC
CDR3aa: CASKHSTGGAEGYTF

v_gene: TRBV7-8
abundance: NA
j_gene: TRBJ2-7
d_gene: NA
CDR3nt: TGTGCCAGCAGCTTATTGGCGGGACTCTACGAGCAGTACTTC
CDR3aa: CASSLLAGLYEQYF